This T cell receptor beta chain was sequenced for a study of cytomegalovirus exposure and HLA in healthy donors (dated by TCRdb to about 2017). For context, the study as a whole: According to an earlier analysis of a few hundred of the donors, 150 million to 200 million T cells yielded roughly 110 million unique TCR beta sequences and approximately 280 Gb of sequence data. Donor age, sex, ethnicity and CMV serostatus were collected together with the repertoire data. The number of donors typed differed by locus, with roughly 620-640 for A, B, C, DRB1 and DQB1, 522 for DQA1, nearly 610 for DPA1, and some 440 for DPB1. High-throughput TCR immunosequencing, statistical association of individual TCRs with disease status, and machine learning were combined to predict cytomegalovirus infection status. Among the approximately 420 genotyped donors, about 83% belonged to the genetic ancestry cluster associated with self-reported Caucasian donors. A later genetic analysis used genome-wide SNP genotypes for about three fifths of the 666 donors, treating that subset as a discovery cohort. An earlier analysis of approximately 640 of the donors applied high-throughput TCR beta sequencing to assess whether each TCR beta V gene segment acted as functional or pseudogenic. Roughly 300 gigabases of sequencing data and 70 million to 95 million unique TCR sequences made up an early release that covered 500 to 650 HLA-typed donors. A later analysis re-examined previously published TCR beta repertoires from over 500 donors and added high-resolution HLA genotyping to investigate patterns of TCR occurrence. Along with the roughly 700-subject first cohort, a separate validation cohort of approximately 110 different subjects was used. Among around 400 genotyped donors of the cohort, an average of roughly 230,000 unique TCR beta nucleotide sequences was sequenced per donor, of which approximately 19% were non-productive. Four to six DR-DQ haplotypes were handled as single units for association and clustering, since linkage in the cohort was strong. Class I and class II HLA loci were covered by the typing at four-digit resolution. Rather than using new phenotypic data, the later analysis identified candidate immune exposures from TCR beta sequences and from how often those sequences occurred across donors. The aim of the study was to test whether cataloging public T cell receptors could identify signatures of past pathogen exposure. All discovery cohort repertoires had been generated using a single sequencing platform. The study used immunosequencing to profile the T cell repertoires of several hundred subjects and linked those repertoires to cytomegalovirus serostatus. Here is what the overall study found, with its caveats: In a later analysis, 16,951 TCR beta sequences were associated with specific HLA alleles at a false discovery rate of 0.05. Because counts were too low, seventeen rarely observed V segments, including chromosome 9 orphons, were excluded from the earlier analysis of fewer than 650 of the donors. The authors suggested that the approach could potentially be extended to other disease states and immunological phenotypes. Correlated functional status among segregating V segments might be attributable to linkage disequilibrium, but an unknown experimental factor could not be ruled out. A further reported finding was that TCR beta sequences accurately predicted the HLA-A and HLA-B alleles for most subjects in the first cohort. A later analysis found that most CMV-associated TCR beta chains appeared HLA-restricted, with HLA associations seemingly driven largely by CMV exposure. In both the original and validation cohorts, the classifier was reported to diagnose cytomegalovirus status with high specificity and sensitivity. In a later analysis, HLA-associated TCR beta chains were found to be more clonally expanded and to have lower generation probabilities than equally common non-associated chains. In vitro tests confirmed that three of the cytomegalovirus-associated TCR beta chains recognize cytomegalovirus antigens. In the study, some 180 TCR beta chains were listed as associated with cytomegalovirus. Roughly uniform sequencing depth across donors was assumed in presence/absence analyses, although this assumption may not hold. When HLA alleles, especially DR and DQ, strongly co-occurred, attributing TCR associations to individual alleles was difficult. While some public TCRs were present in many individuals, most TCR sequences turned up only very rarely across donors. An earlier analysis of approximately 600 of the donors showed that most TCR beta V segments appeared in productive rearrangements either about 90% or about 30% of the time, which broadly matched IMGT annotations. According to a later genetic analysis, donors in an Asian-associated ancestry cluster had fewer N-insertions in productive TCRs than the roughly 700-donor mean. A later analysis reported that several top co-occurrence clusters appeared linked to parvovirus B19, influenza, CMV and Epstein-Barr virus. Because some donors lacked HLA typing at each locus, the association tests relied only on the typed subset. In a later genetic analysis, a missense DCLRE1C variant was associated with V-gene and J-gene trimming of TCR beta chains, and the association was replicated in an independent cohort. A cluster of highly shared sequence variants was judged likely to be a technical artifact of the sequencing pipeline. CMV serostatus was the only immune exposure information available for the cohort. Only TCR beta chains were sequenced in this cohort, and the absence of alpha or paired-chain data limited detectable features. The 87-base-pair reads could not distinguish some IMGT-functional V segments, including TRBV6-2 and TRBV6-3, so those segments were excluded. According to a later analysis, TCR association rates differed among HLA loci, with DRB1 alleles showing the most associated TCRs and HLA-C alleles showing the fewest.

The library came from the immunoSEQ multiplex PCR assay. The multiplex PCR relied on a mix of 60 forward primers for TCR Vbeta segments and 13 reverse primers for TCR Jbeta segments. The CDR3 region of rearranged TCR beta genes was amplified from genomic DNA with a multiplex PCR assay. The Illumina HiSeq System was used to sequence the amplified TCR beta libraries as 87-base-pair reads. Concerning the study's data processing: A later analysis tallied about 77 million unique TCR beta chains across the 666 repertoires, and roughly 11 million of those chains were shared by two or more donors. Raw reads were error-corrected and collapsed into unique sequences by a nearest-neighbor algorithm in which closely related sequences were merged to remove PCR and sequencing errors. To assign V, D and J gene segments, CDR3 sequences were aligned to IMGT reference sequences. For a sequence to be retained, at least a six-nucleotide match to both a V gene segment and a J gene segment was required. Rearrangements were called productive when the CDR3 lacked stop codons and stayed in frame with V and J; all others were non-productive. Following IMGT convention, CDR3 was defined as the stretch from the second conserved V-encoded cysteine up to the conserved J-encoded phenylalanine. Sequences without an unambiguous match to a single V gene segment were excluded from the earlier analysis of several hundred of the donors. An earlier analysis of approximately 590 of the donors called V segments functional above 56.7% productive rearrangements and segregating when the between-donor standard deviation exceeded 5%. To diagnose cytomegalovirus status from the catalog of TCR beta chain sequences, a statistical classification framework was built. In a later analysis, TCR nucleotide sequences were compared against IMGT/GENE-DB human TR gene sequences so that V and J genes could be assigned. The TCRdist pipeline was used in a later analysis to assign CDR3 sequences and most-parsimonious VDJ recombination scenarios. A later analysis defined each TCR beta chain by its CDR3 amino acid sequence plus V-gene family, and excluded reads lacking a unique V-gene family. To address suspected cross-contamination and a sequencing artifact, a later analysis removed approximately 590 highly shared, low-generation-probability nucleotide sequences. In a later analysis, a clonal expansion index for each public chain was calculated from normalized within-repertoire ranks of inferred template counts. In a later analysis, generation probabilities were computed using a VDJ recombination model fitted to out-of-frame rearrangements, and the results were checked against IGoR. Hypergeometric tests were used in a later analysis to score TCR-TCR, TCR-HLA and TCR-CMV co-occurrence, with a repertoire-size bias correction applied to the TCR pairs. A later analysis estimated false discovery rates by permuting HLA or CMV assignments 20 times. In a later analysis, co-occurring TCRs were grouped using DBSCAN, with TCRdist sequence similarity added in when clustering inside HLA-allele-positive subsets. Repertoires with fewer than 30,000 or more than 120,000 public chains, plus five repertoires with anomalous nucleotide sharing, were excluded from co-occurrence clustering. Entries here come from immuneACCESS through TCRdb and include only in-frame sequences with V and J called. Some clones fail to appear in such tables; in the studies checked, an unresolved V gene covers under half of the shortfall, and the cause of the remainder is unknown. The V and J calls and clone size come from that table; D and trimming were worked out from the DNA. In all, the sample holds more than 100,000 clones, and nearly 80% of those were seen once. The ten largest clones represent about 1% of the sample.

Remarks on this clone: What antigen it recognizes has not been identified. One end of the junction varies from germline; a read error may be responsible.

The cohort consisted of 666 healthy bone marrow donors. At the time of sampling, all cohort members were nominally healthy, though unrecorded immune exposures were likely present. The donor was CMV seronegative and belonged to the group of roughly 330 seronegative cohort members. Every donor gave a peripheral blood sample, and the peripheral blood mononuclear cells from that sample were used for TCR beta sequencing. The Qiagen DNeasy Blood Extraction Kit was used to extract genomic DNA from the blood cell samples. The germline V gene (reference sequence) sets CDR1 to SEHNR and CDR2 to FQNEAQ. Taken from cysteine to phenylalanine, the CDR3 has 16 residues. Solely the CDR3 DNA is kept, with 48 bases framed from the first base.

Sequencing was done on a sample of PBMCs. Here the chain combines TRBV7-9 and TRBJ1-1, and possibly TRBD1, on 6 matching bases. The TCR sequence derives from a male donor in good health and CMV-seronegative. The nucleotide sequence is TGTTCCAGCAGCCGCGCAACGGGCAGGGGGAACACTGAAGCTTTCTTT. This codes for CSSSRATGRGNTEAFF.